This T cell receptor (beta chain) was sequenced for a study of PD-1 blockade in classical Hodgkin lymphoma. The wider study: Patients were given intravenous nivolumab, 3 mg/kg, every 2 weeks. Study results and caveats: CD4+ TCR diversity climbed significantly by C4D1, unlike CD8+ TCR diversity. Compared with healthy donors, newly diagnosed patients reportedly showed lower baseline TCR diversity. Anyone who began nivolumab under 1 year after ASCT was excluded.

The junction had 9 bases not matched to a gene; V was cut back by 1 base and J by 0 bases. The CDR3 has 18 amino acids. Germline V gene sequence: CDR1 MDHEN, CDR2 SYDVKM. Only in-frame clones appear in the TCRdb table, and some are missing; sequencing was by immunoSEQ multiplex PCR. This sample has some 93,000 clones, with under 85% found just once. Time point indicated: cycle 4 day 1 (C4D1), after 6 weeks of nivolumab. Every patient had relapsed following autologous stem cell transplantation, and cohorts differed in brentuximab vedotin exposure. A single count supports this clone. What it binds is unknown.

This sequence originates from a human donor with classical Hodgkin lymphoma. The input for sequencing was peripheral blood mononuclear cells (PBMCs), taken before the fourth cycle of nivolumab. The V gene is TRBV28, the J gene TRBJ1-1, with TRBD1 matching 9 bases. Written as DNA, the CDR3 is TGTGCCAGCAGTTTATTCCCCACCGGGACAGGGATGAACACTGAAGCTTTCTTT. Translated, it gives CASSLFPTGTGMNTEAFF.